This TCR beta chain was documented in a study of T cells in Graves' hyperthyroidism and ophthalmopathy. TCR beta CDR3 region amplification was performed from RNA transcripts. The HTBI primer set drove a first-round RT-PCR of the TCR CDR3. TCRdb re-called the multiplex PCR reads through MiXCR, storing one row per CDR3 protein. The table lists 500,000 or so distinct CDR3 sequences, roughly 15% of them singletons, with 15% to 20% in the top ten. Thyroid ultrasound, orbital computed tomography, clinical symptoms, and serum thyroxine and TRAb underpinned diagnoses. Each 10 ml fresh peripheral blood draw supplied the PBMCs. Study observations and caveats: Separating ophthalmopathy from stable hyperthyroidism was achieved by a 13 V-J model. Most thyroid clonotypes expanded above 0.001 were also detected in blood.

On this clonotype: Antigen: not known.

The receptor comes from a woman younger than 30 with Graves' ophthalmopathy. The material sequenced was blood.

The CDR3 sequence is CAWSVSPGLGEQFF. DNA for the CDR3: TGTGCCTGGAGTGTAAGCCCGGGGTTGGGTGAGCAGTTCTTC. The chain is built from TRBV30 and TRBJ2-1; a possible D gene is TRBD2 (5 bases). The CDR3 extends over 14 amino acids. CDR1 GTSNPN and CDR2 SVGIG come from the germline V gene (reference sequence). V was shortened by 0 bases and J by 9 bases, with 15 bases between the two germline ends.